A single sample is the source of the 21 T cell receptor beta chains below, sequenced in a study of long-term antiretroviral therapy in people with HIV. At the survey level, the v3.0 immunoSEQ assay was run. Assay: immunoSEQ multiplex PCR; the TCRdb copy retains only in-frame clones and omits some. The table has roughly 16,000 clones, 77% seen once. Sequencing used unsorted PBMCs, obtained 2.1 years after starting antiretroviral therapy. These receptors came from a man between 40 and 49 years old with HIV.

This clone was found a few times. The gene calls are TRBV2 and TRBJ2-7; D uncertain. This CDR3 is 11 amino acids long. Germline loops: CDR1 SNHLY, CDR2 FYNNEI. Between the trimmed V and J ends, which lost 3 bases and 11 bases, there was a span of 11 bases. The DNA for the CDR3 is TGTGCCAGCAGTGATTTAGGTGTCAAGTACTTC. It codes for CASSDLGVKYF.

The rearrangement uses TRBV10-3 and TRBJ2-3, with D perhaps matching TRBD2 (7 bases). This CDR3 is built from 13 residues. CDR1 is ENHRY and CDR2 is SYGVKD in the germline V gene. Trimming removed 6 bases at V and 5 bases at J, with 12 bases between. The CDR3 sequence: CAISGGPEDTQYF. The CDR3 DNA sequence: TGTGCCATCAGCGGGGGGCCGGAAGATACGCAGTATTTT.

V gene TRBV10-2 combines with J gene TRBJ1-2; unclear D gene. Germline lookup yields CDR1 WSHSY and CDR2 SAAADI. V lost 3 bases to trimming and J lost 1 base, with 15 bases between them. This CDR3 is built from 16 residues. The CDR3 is CASSETVNLYNYGYTF. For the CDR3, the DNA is TGCGCCAGCAGTGAAACCGTCAATCTTTATAACTATGGCTACACCTTC.

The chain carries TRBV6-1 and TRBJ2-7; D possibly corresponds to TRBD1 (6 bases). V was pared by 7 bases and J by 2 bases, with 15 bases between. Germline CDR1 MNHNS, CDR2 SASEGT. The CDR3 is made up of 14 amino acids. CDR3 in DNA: TGTGCCAGCAAATGGACAGCCTGGACCTACGAGCAGTACTTC. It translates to CASKWTAWTYEQYF.

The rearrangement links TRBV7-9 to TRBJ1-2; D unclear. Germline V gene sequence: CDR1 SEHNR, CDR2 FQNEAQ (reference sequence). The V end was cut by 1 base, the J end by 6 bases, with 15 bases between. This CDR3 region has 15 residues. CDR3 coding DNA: TGTGCCAGCAGCTTAGGAGAGTCGGGAGGAGATGGCTACACCTTC. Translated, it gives CASSLGESGGDGYTF. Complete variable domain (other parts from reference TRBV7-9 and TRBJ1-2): DTGVSQNPRHKITKRGQNVTFRCDPISEHNRLYWYRQTLGQGPEFLTYFQNEAQLEKSRLLSDRFSAERPKGSFSTLEIQRTEQGDSAMYLCASSLGESGGDGYTFGSGTRLTVV.

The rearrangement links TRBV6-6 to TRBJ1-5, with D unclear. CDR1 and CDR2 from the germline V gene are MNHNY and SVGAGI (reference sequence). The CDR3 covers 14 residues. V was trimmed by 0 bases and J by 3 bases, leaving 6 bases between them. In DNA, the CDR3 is TGTGCCAGCAGTTACTCCGACCCCAATCAGCCCCAGCATTTT. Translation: CASSYSDPNQPQHF.

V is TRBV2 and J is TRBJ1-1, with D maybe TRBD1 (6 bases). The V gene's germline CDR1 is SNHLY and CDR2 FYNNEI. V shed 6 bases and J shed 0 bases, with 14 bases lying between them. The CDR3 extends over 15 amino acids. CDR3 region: CASRITGIMNTEAFF. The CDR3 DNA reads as TGTGCCAGCAGGATAACAGGGATCATGAACACTGAAGCTTTCTTT.

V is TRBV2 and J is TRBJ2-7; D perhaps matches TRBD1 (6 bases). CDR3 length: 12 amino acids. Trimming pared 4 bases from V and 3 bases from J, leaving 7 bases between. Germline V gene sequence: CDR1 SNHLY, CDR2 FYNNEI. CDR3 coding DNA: TGTGCCAGCAGTGGACAGGTCTACGAGCAGTACTTC. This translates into CASSGQVYEQYF.

This CDR3 is CASGTDNQETQYF. The CDR3 region has the DNA TGTGCCAGCGGAACGGACAACCAAGAGACCCAGTACTTC. This chain links TRBV7-9 with TRBJ2-5; tentative D call: TRBD1 (5 bases). The germline V gene has CDR1 SEHNR and CDR2 FQNEAQ (reference sequence). The CDR3 totals 13 residues. The V end lost 8 bases, the J end lost 0 bases, and 10 bases lay between the germline ends. The full variable domain, in which reference TRBV7-9 and TRBJ2-5 provide the parts outside the CDR3, is DTGVSQNPRHKITKRGQNVTFRCDPISEHNRLYWYRQTLGQGPEFLTYFQNEAQLEKSRLLSDRFSAERPKGSFSTLEIQRTEQGDSAMYLCASGTDNQETQYFGPGTRLLVL.

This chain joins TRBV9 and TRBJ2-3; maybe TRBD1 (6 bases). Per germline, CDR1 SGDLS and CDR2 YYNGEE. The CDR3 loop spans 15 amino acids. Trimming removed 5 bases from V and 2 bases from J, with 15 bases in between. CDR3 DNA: TGTGCCAGCAGTCCATTAGGGGGACCCACAGATACGCAGTATTTT. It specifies CASSPLGGPTDTQYF. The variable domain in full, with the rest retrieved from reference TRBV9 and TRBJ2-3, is DSGVTQTPKHLITATGQRVTLRCSPRSGDLSVYWYQQSLDQGLQFLIQYYNGEERAKGNILERFSAQQFPDLHSELNLSSLELGDSALYFCASSPLGGPTDTQYFGPGTRLTVL.

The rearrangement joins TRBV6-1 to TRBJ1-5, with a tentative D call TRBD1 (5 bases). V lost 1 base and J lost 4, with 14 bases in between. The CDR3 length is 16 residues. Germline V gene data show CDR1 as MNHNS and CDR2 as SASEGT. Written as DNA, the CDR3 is TGTGCCAGCAGTGAAGGGGGGGAGAGGTGGAATCAGCCCCAGCATTTT. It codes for CASSEGGERWNQPQHF.

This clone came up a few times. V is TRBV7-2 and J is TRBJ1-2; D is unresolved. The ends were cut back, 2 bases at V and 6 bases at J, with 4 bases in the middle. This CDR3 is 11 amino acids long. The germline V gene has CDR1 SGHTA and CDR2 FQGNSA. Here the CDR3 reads CASSLRDGYTF. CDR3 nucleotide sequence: TGTGCCAGCAGCTTAAGGGATGGCTACACCTTC. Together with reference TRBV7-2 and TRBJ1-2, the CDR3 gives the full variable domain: GAGVSQSPSNKVTEKGKDVELRCDPISGHTALYWYRQSLGQGLEFLIYFQGNSAPDKSGLPSDRFSAERTGGSVSTLTIQRTQQEDSAVYLCASSLRDGYTFGSGTRLTVV.

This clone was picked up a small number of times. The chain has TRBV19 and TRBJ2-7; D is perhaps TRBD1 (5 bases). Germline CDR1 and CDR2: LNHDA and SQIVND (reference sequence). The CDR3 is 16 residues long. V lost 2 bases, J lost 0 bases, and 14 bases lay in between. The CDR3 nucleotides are TGTGCCAGTAGTATAAAGGCTGGGCAGGGCTCCTACGAGCAGTACTTC. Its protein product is CASSIKAGQGSYEQYF.

CDR3 amino acids: CASSPGTVNEKLFF. DNA for the CDR3: TGCGCCAGCAGCCCTGGGACAGTTAATGAAAAACTGTTTTTT. This sequence joins TRBV5-1 and TRBJ1-4, with 7 bases that match TRBD1. In germline, CDR1 is SGHRS, CDR2 YFSETQ. V dropped 4 bases and J dropped 4; count of bases not matched to a gene: 4. This CDR3 is built from 14 residues.

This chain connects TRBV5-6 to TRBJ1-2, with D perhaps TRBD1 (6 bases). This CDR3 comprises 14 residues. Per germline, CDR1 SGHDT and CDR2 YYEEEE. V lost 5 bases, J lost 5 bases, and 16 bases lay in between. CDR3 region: CASSPGQPSYGYTF. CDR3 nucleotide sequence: TGTGCCAGCAGTCCCGGACAGCCGTCATATGGCTACACCTTC.

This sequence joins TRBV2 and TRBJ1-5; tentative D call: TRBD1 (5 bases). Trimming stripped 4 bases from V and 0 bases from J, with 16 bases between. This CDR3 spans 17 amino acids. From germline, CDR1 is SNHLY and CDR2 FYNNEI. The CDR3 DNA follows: TGTGCCAGCAGTGTAGTGGGGGACGGATATAGCAATCAGCCCCAGCATTTT. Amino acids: CASSVVGDGYSNQPQHF.

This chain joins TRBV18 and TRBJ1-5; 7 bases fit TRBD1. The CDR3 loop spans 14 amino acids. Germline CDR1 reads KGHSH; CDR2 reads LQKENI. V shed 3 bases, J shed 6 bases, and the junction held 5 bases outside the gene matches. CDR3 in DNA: TGTGCCAGCTCACCCGACAGGGACTTTCAGCCCCAGCATTTT. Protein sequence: CASSPDRDFQPQHF.

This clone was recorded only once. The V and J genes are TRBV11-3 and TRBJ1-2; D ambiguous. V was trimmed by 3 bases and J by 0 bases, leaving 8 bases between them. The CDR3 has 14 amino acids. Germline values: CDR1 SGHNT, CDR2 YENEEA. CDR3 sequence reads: CASSLDGSNYGYTF. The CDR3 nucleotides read TGTGCCAGCAGCTTGGACGGATCTAACTATGGCTACACCTTC.

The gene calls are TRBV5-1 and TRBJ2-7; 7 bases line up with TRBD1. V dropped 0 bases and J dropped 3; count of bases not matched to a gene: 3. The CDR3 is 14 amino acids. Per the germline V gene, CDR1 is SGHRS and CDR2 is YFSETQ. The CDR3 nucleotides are TGCGCCAGCAGCTTGGGGGACAGAGTCTACGAGCAGTACTTC. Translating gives CASSLGDRVYEQYF.

The DNA of the CDR3 is TGCGCCAGCAGCTCCCTCACAGCGGGGGGGCCCACAGATACGCAGTATTTT. Translation gives CASSSLTAGGPTDTQYF. The chain recombines TRBV5-1 with TRBJ2-3; 10 bases align to TRBD2. V shed 3 bases, J shed 2 bases, and the junction held 9 bases outside the gene matches. The CDR3 contains 17 residues. In germline, CDR1 is SGHRS, CDR2 YFSETQ.

The CDR3 here is CASSKPAGQGGETQYF. The CDR3 region has the DNA TGCGCCAGCAGCAAGCCCGCGGGACAAGGTGGAGAGACCCAGTACTTC. The chain uses TRBV5-1 and TRBJ2-5; D might be TRBD1 or TRBD2, each matching 6 bases. Germline V gene lookup returns CDR1 SGHRS and CDR2 YFSETQ. This CDR3 is built from 16 residues. V lost 4 bases to trimming and J lost 4 bases, with 20 bases between them.